The present T cell receptor (beta chain) was sequenced within a study of shared clonotypes between healthy human individuals. About this clone: Its antigen is currently unknown.

Broader study findings: Shared across four donors were around 4.7% of the naive CD4 clonotypes. Inspection by rarefaction showed sorted-subset sequencing to be incomplete despite large depth.

Generated by immunoSEQ multiplex PCR, the TCRdb table keeps only in-frame clones and is missing some. Of about 330,000 clones listed, around 72% were seen once; the top ten hold about a tenth. This CDR3 contains 15 residues. Trimming pared 6 bases from V and 5 bases from J, leaving 22 bases between. Germline CDR1 and CDR2: SQVTM and ANQGSEA. This chain joins TRBV29-1 and TRBJ2-5, with D perhaps TRBD2 (6 bases). The TCR comes from a man younger than 40 in good health. Sequenced sample: memory CD4+ T cells sorted from blood. Stated subset: CD45RA-negative fraction. CDR3 in amino acids: CSVSWGLGGGETQYF. In DNA, the CDR3 is TGCAGCGTCTCCTGGGGACTCGGAGGCGGGGAGACCCAGTACTTC. Full variable domain (rest looked up from reference TRBV29-1 and TRBJ2-5): SAVISQKPSRDICQRGTSLTIQCQVDSQVTMMFWYRQQPGQSLTLIATANQGSEATYESGFVIDKFPISRPNLTFSTLTVSNMSPEDSSIYLCSVSWGLGGGETQYFGPGTRLLVL.